This TCR beta chain came from a study of regulatory T cells in long-lasting Graves disease (dated by TCRdb to 2020 to 2022). Context from the whole study: Newly diagnosed Graves' disease patients had taken antithyroid drugs for less than 3 months. Persistent Graves' disease patients were compared with newly diagnosed Graves' disease patients by peripheral blood TCR sequencing and RNA sequencing. The study was conducted in China and was registered as a clinical trial. A total of roughly 33 samples underwent TCR sequencing: around 13 from persistent and approximately 20 from newly diagnosed Graves' disease patients. Broader findings and caveats from the paper: Sequencing and analysis were limited to the TCR beta chain. The authors noted that the small sample size was a limitation that may lower accuracy. Peripheral blood alone was examined, since thyroid tissue, which constituted the primary lesion, could not be accessed. Persistent patients shared more public clonotypes among themselves (around 2,700) than newly diagnosed patients did (about 970). Compared with newly diagnosed patients, persistent Graves' disease patients had lower TCR Shannon entropy and fewer highly expanded clones, which suggests clonal expansion.

What the time point label conveys for this sample: newly diagnosed GD, antithyroid drugs for less than 3 months. For both TCR sequencing and RNA sequencing, RNA was extracted from PBMCs in TRIzol. The diagnosis of Graves' disease followed American Thyroid Association guidelines. Patients were recruited from an endocrinology department in Xi'an, China. From each patient, 8 to 10 milliliters of peripheral blood was collected into an EDTA anticoagulant tube. Ficoll Paque Plus density gradient separation was used to isolate PBMCs, and no further T cell sorting was performed. An Agilent 2100 Bioanalyzer and agarose gel were used to check RNA quality, and a NanoDrop 2000 was used to measure RNA concentration. There are a few counts of this clonotype. Its antigen remains unidentified. No base-level quality is on record; no much larger clone is a single base apart. Library preparation employed multiplex PCR. Instrument used: Illumina HiSeq 4000. TCR beta libraries were built with iRepertoire HTBI primers and Arm-PCR amplification of CDR3 regions. Before sequencing, the PCR products underwent gel purification. Under the source paper's analysis protocol: Gene usage analysis of CDR3 amino acid clonotypes relied on the approximately 68 TRBV and about 15 TRBJ segments identified across samples. Filtered high-quality paired reads were merged into contigs using COPE and FqMerger. BLAST was used to align contigs to IMGT TRBV, TRBD and TRBJ reference genes, and CDR3 was defined according to IMGT. Clonotypes above 0.1% frequency were classified as highly expanded clones. Shannon entropy served as the measure of repertoire diversity, while the Gini coefficient captured V-J evenness. Clonotypes shared by more than one individual were considered public. The public reads were quality trimmed at Q25 with fastp and then assembled into clones with MiXCR by TCRdb, keeping productive beta chains. Records with the same CDR3 protein are collapsed into one entry carrying the most frequent genes and DNA. These V and J calls are TCRdb output, not the study's own analysis. The sample table lists around 450,000 distinct CDR3 sequences, approximately 15% of them with a count of one. The biggest ten clones account for about 7.6% of the sample.

Separately, the same data were catalogued under a study of T cells in Graves' hyperthyroidism and ophthalmopathy. Looking at the second paper: Graves' hyperthyroidism was defined as stable when no progression to ophthalmopathy occurred over 18 months of follow-up. Hyperthyroidism patients were newly diagnosed, with disease duration under 2 months, and aged 18 to 65 years. Exclusion was applied to patients with uncontrolled infections, other autoimmune diseases, pregnancy or lactation. Diagnoses were based on clinical symptoms, serum thyroxine and TRAb, thyroid ultrasound and orbital computed tomography. A first-round RT-PCR of the TCR CDR3 used the HTBI primer set with the Qiagen OneStep RT-PCR kit. Most expanded thyroid clonotypes (frequency above 0.001) were also found in blood, which suggests that blood repertoires may mirror thyroid immune responses. A model built on a 13 V-J signature distinguished ophthalmopathy from stable hyperthyroidism, reaching 87.88% sensitivity and under 84% specificity in cross-validation and 80%/75% in testing. In validation, the model predicted progression to ophthalmopathy with approximately 71% sensitivity and 72.22% specificity, a median of approximately 6.7 months before onset. To identify TCR V-J signatures that set the groups apart, the researchers used a discovery cohort of 100 patients, made up of approximately 43 with Graves' ophthalmopathy and some 58 with stable Graves' hyperthyroidism. An independent validation cohort of 18 to 20 hyperthyroidism patients and 17 patients who later progressed to ophthalmopathy tested prospective prediction of ophthalmopathy. The 85 to 100 discovery patients were divided at random into training and test sets in a 7:3 ratio. Thyroid tissue and blood T-cell repertoires from over 5 Graves' hyperthyroidism patients were also compared in the study. After blood sampling, hyperthyroidism patients were treated with methimazole at a starting dose of 30 mg daily, and ophthalmopathy patients were treated with high-dose intravenous methylprednisolone. Libraries were constructed in a second round of multiplex PCR, after which size selection and purification were carried out. Paired-end sequencing of the libraries was performed with 100 bp reads on an Illumina HiSeq2000. SOAPnuke was used to process the raw data, with reads discarded if the reads contained adapters or uncalled bases, had a mean Phred below 15, or lacked an exact constant-primer or identifier match. COPE v1.2.5 was used to merge high-quality paired reads, and clonotypes were defined as unique nucleotide sequences. Clonotypes were aligned to IMGT TRBV, TRBD and TRBJ reference segments using MiTCR v1.1. The analysis was restricted to V-J combinations with a frequency above 0.0001, which together covered roughly 99% of the repertoires. A TCS score was defined as the ratio between F50 (clonal expansion) and ExV (chaos), using BLOSUM62-based TCRdist between CDR3 peptides within each V-J. Welch's t-statistics and random forest reduced around 520 V-J features to 13, which were used in a naive Bayes classifier (R e1071). Sample size was not statistically predetermined, and blinding of investigators to group allocation was not performed. The paper reports TCR Vbeta CDR3 sequencing of roughly 140 peripheral blood samples: fewer than 50 ophthalmopathy, fewer than 80 hyperthyroidism and some 17 progressor patients.

The material was peripheral blood mononuclear cells (PBMCs), obtained at new diagnosis, from a patient treated with antithyroid drugs. The sequence derives from a middle-aged woman with Graves disease. Donor details come from another sample of the same person, matched by shared clones.

The DNA sequence is TGTGCCACCTCCGGGGGGGCCGTCACTGAAGCTTTCTTT. Its product reads: CATSGGAVTEAFF. Recombination linked TRBV18 to TRBJ1-1; TRBD1 is possibly the D segment (6 matching bases). V loses 10 bases, J loses 4 bases, and the germline ends lie 16 bases apart. Sequences KGHSH (CDR1) and LQKENI (CDR2) are obtained from the germline V gene. From the cysteine up to the phenylalanine, the CDR3 has a length of 13 residues. Here the CDR3 DNA is all that survives: 39 bases in frame from base 1.